This TCR beta chain appears in the sequencing data of a study of shared clonotypes between healthy human individuals. Findings and limits, study-wide: Tissues were not sampled, only blood, and their repertoires likely differ.

Assay used: immunoSEQ multiplex PCR; TCRdb lists only in-frame clones, some missing. Here the sample spans around 1,100,000 clones, approximately 75% being singletons. This clone was picked up one time. Its antigen is not identified. Caucasian adults residing in Nashville, Tennessee made up all the donors. This CDR3 comprises 12 residues. Trimming pared 4 bases from V and 16 bases from J, leaving 14 bases between. Germline CDR1 reads SNHLY; CDR2 reads FYNNEI. J is TRBJ1-6 and V is TRBV2; D call uncertain. Input material: memory CD4+ T cells from PBMCs. Indicated subset: CD45RA-negative fraction. This clonotype originated in a man between 18 and 29 years old in good health. Some clones in this sample may be carry-over from other donors' samples. In DNA form, the CDR3 reads TGTGCCAGCAGTGGCCTGGTCATTGGACTCCACTTT. This codes for CASSGLVIGLHF.